A selection of T cell receptor beta chains follows, all from one sample in a study of blood T cell repertoires in COVID-19. Libraries were prepared by immunoSEQ multiplex PCR; TCRdb keeps only in-frame clonotypes and omits some of them. This table has hundreds of thousands of clones, 88% appearing once. The specimen was peripheral blood. All receptors derive from a woman aged 50 to 60 with active or convalescent COVID-19. CDR3s include the opening cysteine and the closing phenylalanine or tryptophan.

>TRBV7-6
CASSLALLAGTGELFF
>TRBV25-1
CASSDRWPGIEQYF
>TRBV19
CASSPTGTAEKLFF
>TRBV6-2/TRBV6-3
CASSPTLQGRGTQYF
>TRBV5-4
CASSSQGGWNTGQFF
>TRBV29-1
CSVVGLAGGPDTQYF
>TRBV9
CASGGREGTVNTEAFF
>TRBV13
CASSLGLAGGPLAKNIQYF
>TRBV7-3
CASSLSRGGPNNEQFF
>TRBV5-4
CASSWAGTGSNEQFF
>TRBV18
CASSPLAQEKLFF
>TRBV19
CASSRETGTAGGYTF
>TRBV7-9
CASSLGDRGTNEKLFF
>TRBV28
CASSLIGGDYGYTF
>TRBV7-9
CASSLARDGYTF
>TRBV5-1
CASSLAENQPQHF
>TRBV4-2
CASSLNVGAVNQPQHF
>TRBV3-1/TRBV3-2
CASSPGQNTDTQYF
>TRBV11-2
CASSLAQGATTEAFF
>TRBV19
CASSGGPGFSGNTIYF
>TRBV27
CASRGLGGYTF
>TRBV24-1
CATSENRATDTQYF
>TRBV9
CASSETGGYYNEQFF
>TRBV3-1/TRBV3-2
CASSQKVLAGVPFF
>TRBV15
CATGSAGGTSTDTQYF
>TRBV2
CASSGELGTDTQYF
>TRBV29-1
CSVADRASGNTIYF
>TRBV4-1
CASSQVLGATTEAFF
>TRBV14
CASSHRTRGRDYTF
>TRBV5-4
CASSLADWLYDNEQFF
>TRBV30
CAWSTGNTIYF
>TRBV6-2/TRBV6-3
CASSYGLAGGQGEQFF
>TRBV7-2
CASRTGGYEQFF
>TRBV5-1
CASSWGGAKGTEAFF
>TRBV11-3
CASSLGKGVNTGELFF
>TRBV10-3
CAIKPGQGTTFSSGANVLTF
>TRBV4-2
CASRNRDRVVPGANVLTF
>TRBV6-2/TRBV6-3
CASSPGGMGYGYTF
>TRBV27
CASNPGQGKFYGYTF
>TRBV25-1
CASSEGAWGWAEAFF
>TRBV27
CASSLGLPGHISGANVLTF
>TRBV30
CAWSRTNEQYF
>TRBV12-3/TRBV12-4
CASSLRDSPLHF
>TRBV21-1
CASSKDQDRGYSNQPQHF
>TRBV10-3
CAISGQVSNYGYTF
>TRBV29-1
CSVVRLLDRVGGYTF
>TRBV11-2
CASSLLTTDSGNTIYF
>TRBV9
CASSGRGTGELFF
>TRBV6-5
CASTTQGTGGYEQYF
>TRBV10-3
CAISDGPGLDNSPLHF
>TRBV3-1/TRBV3-2
CASSLIALGEQYF
>TRBV7-9
CASRPHPGQGTDTQYF
>TRBV28
CASSSRGINSPLHF
>TRBV11-2
CASSPQGAPFF
>TRBV5-6
CASSLAGVNEQFF
>TRBV10-3
CAISDRGYTGYTF
>TRBV6-2/TRBV6-3
CASSPNRLYSGANVLTF